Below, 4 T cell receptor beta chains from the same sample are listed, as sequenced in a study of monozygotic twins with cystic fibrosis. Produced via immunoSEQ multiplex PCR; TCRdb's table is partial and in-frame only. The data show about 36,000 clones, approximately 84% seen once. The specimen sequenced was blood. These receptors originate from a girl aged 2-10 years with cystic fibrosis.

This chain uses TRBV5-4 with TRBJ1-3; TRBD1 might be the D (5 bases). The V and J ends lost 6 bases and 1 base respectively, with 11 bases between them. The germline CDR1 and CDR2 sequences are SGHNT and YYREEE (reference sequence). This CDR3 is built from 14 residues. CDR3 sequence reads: CASTIWGSGNTIYF. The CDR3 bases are TGTGCCAGCACCATTTGGGGGTCTGGAAACACCATATATTTT.

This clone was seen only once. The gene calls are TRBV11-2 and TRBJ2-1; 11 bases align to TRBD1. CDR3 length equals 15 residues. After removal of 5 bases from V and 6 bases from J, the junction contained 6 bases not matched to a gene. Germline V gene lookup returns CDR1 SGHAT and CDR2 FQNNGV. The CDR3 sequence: CASSRPGTGGNEQFF. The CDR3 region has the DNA TGTGCCAGCAGCCGACCCGGGACAGGGGGCAATGAGCAGTTCTTC.

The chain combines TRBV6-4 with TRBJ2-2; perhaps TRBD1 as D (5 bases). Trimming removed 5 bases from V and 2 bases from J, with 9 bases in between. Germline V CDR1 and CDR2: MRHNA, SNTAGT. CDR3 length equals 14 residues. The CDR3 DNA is TGTGCCAGCAGTAAAGGGGTTAACACCGGGGAGCTGTTTTTT. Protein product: CASSKGVNTGELFF.

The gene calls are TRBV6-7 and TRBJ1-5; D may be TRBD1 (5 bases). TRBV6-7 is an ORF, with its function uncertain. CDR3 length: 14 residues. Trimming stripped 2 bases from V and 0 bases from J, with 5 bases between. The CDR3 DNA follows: TGTGCCAGCAGTTACGGACATAGCAATCAGCCCCAGCATTTT. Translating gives CASSYGHSNQPQHF.